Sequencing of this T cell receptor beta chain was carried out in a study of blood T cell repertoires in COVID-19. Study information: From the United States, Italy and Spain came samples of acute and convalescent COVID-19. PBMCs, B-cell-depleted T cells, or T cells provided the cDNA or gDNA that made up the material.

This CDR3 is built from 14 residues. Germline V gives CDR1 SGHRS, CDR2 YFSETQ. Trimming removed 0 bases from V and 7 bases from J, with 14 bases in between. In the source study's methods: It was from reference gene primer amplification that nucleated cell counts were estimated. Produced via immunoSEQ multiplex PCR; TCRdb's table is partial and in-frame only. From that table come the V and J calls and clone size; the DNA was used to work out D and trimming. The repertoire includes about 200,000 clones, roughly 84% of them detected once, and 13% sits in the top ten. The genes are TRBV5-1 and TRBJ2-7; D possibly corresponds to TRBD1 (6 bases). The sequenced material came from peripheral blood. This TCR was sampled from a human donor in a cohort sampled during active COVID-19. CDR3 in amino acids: CASSLVLGAHEQYF. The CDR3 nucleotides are TGCGCCAGCAGCTTGGTTCTGGGGGCGCATGAGCAGTACTTC.